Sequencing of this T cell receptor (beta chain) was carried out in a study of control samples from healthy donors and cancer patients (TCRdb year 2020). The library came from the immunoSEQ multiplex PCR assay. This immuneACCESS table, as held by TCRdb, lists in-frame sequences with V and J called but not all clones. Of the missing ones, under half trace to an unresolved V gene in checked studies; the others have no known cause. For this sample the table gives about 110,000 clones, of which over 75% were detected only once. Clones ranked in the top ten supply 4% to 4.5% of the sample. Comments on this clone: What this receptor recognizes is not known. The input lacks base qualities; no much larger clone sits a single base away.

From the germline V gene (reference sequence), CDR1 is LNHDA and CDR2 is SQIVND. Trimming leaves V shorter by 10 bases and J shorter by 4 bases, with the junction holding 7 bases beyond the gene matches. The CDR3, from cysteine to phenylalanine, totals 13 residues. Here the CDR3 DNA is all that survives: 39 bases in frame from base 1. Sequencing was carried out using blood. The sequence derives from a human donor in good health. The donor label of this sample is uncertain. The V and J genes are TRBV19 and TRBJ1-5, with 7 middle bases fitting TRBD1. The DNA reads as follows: TGTGCCATCTCCCCGGGACAGAATCAGCCCCAGCATTTT. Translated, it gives CAISPGQNQPQHF.